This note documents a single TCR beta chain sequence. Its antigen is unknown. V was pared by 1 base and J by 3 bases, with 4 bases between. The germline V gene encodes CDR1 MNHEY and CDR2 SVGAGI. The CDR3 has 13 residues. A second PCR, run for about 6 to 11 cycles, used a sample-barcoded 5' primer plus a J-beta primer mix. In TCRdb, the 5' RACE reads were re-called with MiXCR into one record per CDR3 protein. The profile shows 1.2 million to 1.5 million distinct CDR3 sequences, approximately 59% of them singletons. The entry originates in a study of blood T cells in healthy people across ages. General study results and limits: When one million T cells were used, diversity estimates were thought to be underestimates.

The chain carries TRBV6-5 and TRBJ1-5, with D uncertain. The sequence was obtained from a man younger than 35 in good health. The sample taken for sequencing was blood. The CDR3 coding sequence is TGTGCCAGCAGTTACTTTTTCAATCAGCCCCAGCATTTT. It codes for CASSYFFNQPQHF.